Listed below are T cell receptor beta chains from one sample, sequenced in a study of OX40 agonist ivuxolimab in advanced cancers. This table comes from immunoSEQ multiplex PCR, and its TCRdb copy is limited to in-frame clones, with some not included. The data contain tens of thousands of clones, roughly 90% of them singletons. The specimen was CD4+ or CD8+ T cells sorted from blood, collected in a trial of the OX40 agonist ivuxolimab. Receptor source: an adult with an advanced solid tumor such as melanoma, head and neck, liver or kidney cancer. Each CDR3 is given with its conserved first and last residue. Each record gives: V gene, J gene, D gene, clone size, CDR3 protein, CDR3 DNA. The D gene is left open where the match is weak. Clone size appears in some rows only: once, few, many, or a class for an expanded clone.

TRBV7-9,TRBJ2-1,TRBD2,.,CASSHRGLAGGLGDEQFF,TGTGCCAGCAGCCACCGTGGACTAGCGGGAGGTTTGGGGGATGAGCAGTTCTTC
TRBV10-3,TRBJ2-3,TRBD2,.,CAIKGDSGGTDTQYF,TGTGCCATCAAGGGGGATAGCGGGGGGACAGATACGCAGTATTTT
TRBV6-6,TRBJ2-1,TRBD2,.,CASSYSGTSRYNEQFF,TGTGCCAGCAGTTACTCCGGGACTAGCAGATACAATGAGCAGTTCTTC
TRBV5-6,TRBJ1-6,.,.,CASSPRGSYNSPLHF,TGTGCCAGCAGCCCGAGGGGGTCCTATAATTCACCCCTCCACTTT
TRBV7-9,TRBJ2-1,TRBD1,.,CASSTGTGSYNEQFF,TGTGCCAGCAGCACCGGGACAGGGAGCTACAATGAGCAGTTCTTC
TRBV11-2,TRBJ2-7,.,.,CASSLQGLGYEQYF,TGTGCCAGCAGCTTACAGGGTCTGGGCTACGAGCAGTACTTC
TRBV5-6,TRBJ2-1,TRBD2,.,CASSSGLARNEQFF,TGTGCCAGCAGCTCCGGACTAGCGCGGAATGAGCAGTTCTTC
TRBV11-3,TRBJ2-7,.,.,CASSLTPTYEQYF,TGTGCCAGCAGTCTGACACCCACCTACGAGCAGTACTTC
TRBV6-5,TRBJ2-7,.,once,CASSLGLAYEQYF,TGTGCCAGCAGTTTGGGGCTTGCCTACGAGCAGTACTTC
TRBV2,TRBJ1-3,TRBD1,.,CASTDRAWGNTIYF,TGTGCCAGCACGGACAGGGCGTGGGGAAACACCATATATTTT
TRBV6-5,TRBJ2-3,.,.,CASSYGAVASTDTQYF,TGTGCCAGCAGTTACGGAGCGGTTGCTAGCACAGATACGCAGTATTTT
TRBV29-1,TRBJ1-2,.,once,CSVLTTGGIYGYTF,TGCAGCGTCCTGACAACCGGGGGCATCTATGGCTACACCTTC
TRBV5-8,TRBJ2-5,.,.,CASSLARGRETQYF,TGTGCCAGCAGCTTGGCCAGGGGTCGGGAGACCCAGTACTTC
TRBV27,TRBJ2-7,.,.,CASRFRESRSYEQYF,TGTGCCAGCAGGTTTCGTGAGAGTCGATCCTACGAGCAGTACTTC
TRBV7-9,TRBJ1-1,.,.,CASRPPRQNTEAFF,TGTGCCAGCAGGCCCCCCCGACAGAACACTGAAGCTTTCTTT
TRBV25-1,TRBJ1-5,.,.,CASSEISRAQPQHF,TGTGCCAGCAGTGAAATCAGCAGGGCCCAGCCCCAGCATTTT
TRBV6-5,TRBJ1-5,.,.,CASSYRQPNQPQHF,TGTGCCAGCAGTTACCGACAGCCGAATCAGCCCCAGCATTTT
TRBV6-6,TRBJ2-5,.,once,CASSSSGLWETQYF,TGTGCCAGCAGCTCATCCGGGCTCTGGGAGACCCAGTACTTC
TRBV4-1,TRBJ2-1,.,.,CASSQLLYNEQFF,TGCGCCAGCAGCCAACTACTATACAATGAGCAGTTCTTC
TRBV28,TRBJ2-5,.,.,CASRQWRKETQYF,TGTGCCAGCAGACAATGGCGGAAAGAGACCCAGTACTTC
TRBV19,TRBJ1-5,TRBD1,.,CASSGTGGANQPQHF,TGTGCCAGTAGCGGGACAGGGGGCGCGAATCAGCCCCAGCATTTT
TRBV6-5,TRBJ2-1,TRBD2,once,CASKRQAGNFNEQFF,TGTGCCAGCAAACGGCAAGCGGGAAATTTCAATGAGCAGTTCTTC
TRBV6-1,TRBJ2-3,TRBD1,.,CASRETGWAQYF,TGTGCCAGCAGGGAGACAGGGTGGGCGCAGTATTTT
TRBV6-6,TRBJ2-7,.,.,CASSYTGTASSYEQYF,TGTGCCAGCAGTTATACAGGGACTGCAAGCTCCTACGAGCAGTACTTC
TRBV9,TRBJ2-7,.,.,CASSRVGGYYEQYF,TGTGCCAGCAGCAGGGTAGGGGGGTACTACGAGCAGTACTTC
TRBV28,TRBJ1-2,TRBD1,.,CASSPGTGWDGYTF,TGTGCCAGCAGTCCAGGGACAGGGTGGGATGGCTACACCTTC
TRBV27,TRBJ1-5,.,.,CASSLRGVGQPQHF,TGTGCCAGCAGTTTGAGGGGGGTAGGTCAGCCCCAGCATTTT
TRBV9,TRBJ2-7,.,.,CASSEETAYEQYF,TGTGCCAGCAGCGAGGAGACAGCTTACGAGCAGTACTTC
TRBV6-6,TRBJ1-6,.,.,CASSYSHRVDSPLHF,TGTGCCAGCAGTTACTCGCACAGGGTTGATTCACCCCTCCACTTT
TRBV10-3,TRBJ1-1,.,.,CAISESVGRARTEAFF,TGTGCCATCAGTGAGTCAGTGGGCAGGGCGAGGACTGAAGCTTTCTTT
TRBV12-5,TRBJ2-7,.,.,CASGLRRDEQYF,TGTGCTAGTGGTTTGAGGCGTGACGAGCAGTACTTC
TRBV9,TRBJ2-3,.,.,CASSGTGTRNTDTQYF,TGTGCCAGCAGCGGAACCGGGACTCGTAACACAGATACGCAGTATTTT
TRBV6-1,TRBJ2-5,TRBD1,.,CASSEGDRVYQETQYF,TGTGCCAGCAGTGAAGGGGACAGGGTTTACCAAGAGACCCAGTACTTC
TRBV27,TRBJ1-5,.,.,CASSLLGRGVTNQPQHF,TGTGCCAGCAGTTTATTGGGGCGGGGGGTTACCAATCAGCCCCAGCATTTT
TRBV19,TRBJ2-7,.,.,CASSILGGTYEQYF,TGTGCCAGTAGTATACTGGGCGGGACCTACGAGCAGTACTTC
TRBV21-1,TRBJ2-7,.,.,CASNPDRDGEQYF,TGTGCCAGCAACCCAGACAGGGATGGCGAGCAGTACTTC
TRBV13,TRBJ2-1,.,.,CASTPPGVSSYNEQFF,TGTGCCAGCACCCCACCCGGGGTTAGCTCCTACAATGAGCAGTTCTTC
TRBV19,TRBJ1-1,.,.,CASILRGASTEAFF,TGTGCCAGTATCCTCCGGGGGGCGAGCACTGAAGCTTTCTTT
TRBV5-1,TRBJ1-1,.,.,CASSLEGQMNTEAFF,TGCGCCAGCAGCTTGGAAGGACAGATGAACACTGAAGCTTTCTTT
TRBV4-3,TRBJ2-2,TRBD1,.,CASSPNPGTDTGELFF,TGCGCCAGCAGCCCGAATCCCGGGACAGACACCGGGGAGCTGTTTTTT
TRBV11-3,TRBJ2-2,.,.,CASSFVNGGELFF,TGTGCCAGCAGCTTTGTCAACGGCGGGGAGCTGTTTTTT
TRBV30,TRBJ1-2,.,.,CAWDPEIYGYTF,TGTGCCTGGGACCCAGAAATCTATGGCTACACCTTC
TRBV6-6,TRBJ1-2,TRBD1,.,CASSLDRGRGYGYTF,TGTGCCAGCAGCCTCGACAGGGGGCGCGGCTATGGCTACACCTTC
TRBV27,TRBJ1-1,.,.,CASSYLPGGGGAEAFF,TGTGCCAGCAGTTACCTTCCGGGGGGGGGCGGCGCTGAAGCTTTCTTT
TRBV11-2,TRBJ2-3,.,.,CASSFWAEADTQYF,TGTGCCAGCAGCTTCTGGGCCGAGGCAGATACGCAGTATTTT
TRBV27,TRBJ2-3,.,.,CASSLLGGADTQYF,TGTGCCAGCAGTTTACTAGGGGGGGCAGATACGCAGTATTTT
TRBV10-3,TRBJ2-7,.,few,CAIDSESSYEQYF,TGTGCCATCGATAGCGAAAGCTCCTACGAGCAGTACTTC
TRBV19,TRBJ1-1,.,.,CASSAQGPNTEAFF,TGTGCCAGTAGTGCTCAGGGGCCCAACACTGAAGCTTTCTTT
TRBV7-9,TRBJ2-5,TRBD2,once,CASRRLAGAQETQYF,TGTGCCAGCAGACGACTAGCGGGAGCCCAAGAGACCCAGTACTTC
TRBV6-1,TRBJ2-7,.,.,CASIPPRVVTDEQYF,TGTGCCAGCATCCCCCCCCGGGTAGTAACGGACGAGCAGTACTTC
TRBV9,TRBJ2-2,.,.,CASSGRDGLNTGELFF,TGTGCCAGCAGCGGCCGGGACGGACTCAACACCGGGGAGCTGTTTTTT